This T cell receptor (beta chain) was observed in a study of cytomegalovirus exposure and HLA in healthy donors (dated by TCRdb to about 2017). Regarding the study in general: According to an earlier analysis of several hundred of the donors, some 170 million T cells yielded 90 million to 130 million unique TCR beta sequences and 276 Gb of sequence data. About 300 gigabases of sequencing data and 70 million to 95 million unique TCR sequences made up an early release that covered fewer than 650 HLA-typed donors. Among the roughly 400 genotyped donors, about 85% belonged to the genetic ancestry cluster associated with self-reported Caucasian donors. The study aimed to test whether cataloging public T cell receptors could reveal signatures of past pathogen exposure. The T cell repertoires of some 700 subjects were profiled by immunosequencing and related to cytomegalovirus serostatus. A separate validation cohort of about 110 different subjects was used in addition to the 666-subject first cohort. To predict cytomegalovirus infection status, the study brought together high-throughput TCR immunosequencing, statistical association of individual TCRs with disease status, and machine learning. A later analysis re-examined previously published TCR beta repertoires from roughly 720 donors and added high-resolution HLA genotyping to investigate patterns of TCR occurrence. Rather than drawing on any new phenotypic data, the later analysis identified candidate immune exposures from TCR beta sequences and the way those sequences occurred across donors. In an earlier analysis of 500 to 650 of the donors, high-throughput TCR beta sequencing was used to judge whether each TCR beta V gene segment behaved as functional or pseudogenic. Donor age, sex, ethnicity and CMV serostatus were compiled alongside the repertoire data. Genome-wide SNP genotypes for about 60% of the roughly 670 donors were used in a later genetic analysis, which treated that subset as a discovery cohort. Every repertoire in the discovery cohort had been generated on one and the same sequencing platform. Class I and class II HLA loci were covered by the typing at four-digit resolution. Typing coverage varied by locus: about 620-630 donors for A, B, C, DRB1 and DQB1; roughly 510 for DQA1; approximately 610 for DPA1; 450 to 480 for DPB1. Because of strong linkage in the cohort, roughly five DR-DQ haplotypes were treated as single units for association and clustering. Across approximately 400 genotyped donors of the cohort, an average of about 200,000 unique TCR beta nucleotide sequences per donor were sequenced, and about a sixth of those sequences were non-productive.

On this clone itself: Its cognate antigen has yet to be identified. Per-base quality was not reported, and no clone a single base away is much larger than it.

The cohort comprised 710 or so healthy bone marrow donors. Cohort members were all nominally healthy when sampled, although unrecorded immune exposures were likely present. The donor tested CMV seropositive and was one of the 289 seropositive cohort members. Every donor gave a peripheral blood sample, and the peripheral blood mononuclear cells from that sample were used for TCR beta sequencing. The Qiagen DNeasy Blood Extraction Kit was used to extract genomic DNA from the blood cell samples. Here is what the overall study found, with its caveats: A group of highly shared sequence variants was considered likely to be a technical artifact of the sequencing pipeline. V-gene and J-gene trimming of TCR beta chains was associated with a missense DCLRE1C variant in a later genetic analysis, and the association was replicated in an independent cohort. At a false discovery rate of 0.05, a later analysis linked 16,000 or so TCR beta sequences to specific HLA alleles. Correlated functional status among segregating V segments might reflect linkage disequilibrium, but an unknown experimental factor could not be ruled out. Because counts were too low, roughly 18 rarely observed V segments, including chromosome 9 orphons, were left out of the earlier analysis of 587 of the donors. A further reported finding was that TCR beta sequences accurately predicted the HLA-A and HLA-B alleles for most subjects in the first cohort. In a later analysis, several top co-occurrence clusters were reported to appear linked to parvovirus B19, influenza, CMV and Epstein-Barr virus. The study listed over 150 TCR beta chains as associated with cytomegalovirus. In an earlier analysis of 450 to 750 of the donors, most TCR beta V segments appeared in productive rearrangements about 87% or about 30% of the time, broadly matching IMGT annotations. Most TCR sequences were observed very rarely across donors, whereas some public TCRs were present in many individuals. Because HLA typing was unavailable for some donors at each locus, only the typed subset was used in association tests. Some IMGT-functional V segments, including TRBV6-2 and TRBV6-3, could not be distinguished by the 87-base-pair reads and were therefore excluded. According to a later analysis, most CMV-associated TCR beta chains appeared to be HLA-restricted, and the HLA associations seemed to be driven largely by CMV exposure. In a later analysis, HLA-associated TCR beta chains were found to be more clonally expanded and to have lower generation probabilities than equally common non-associated chains. A later analysis found that TCR association rates varied across HLA loci, with DRB1 alleles showing the most associated TCRs and HLA-C alleles the fewest. Roughly uniform sequencing depth across donors was assumed in presence/absence analyses, although this assumption may not hold. CMV serostatus was the only immune exposure information available for the cohort. The authors suggested that the approach could potentially be generalized to other disease states and immunological phenotypes. When HLA alleles, especially DR and DQ, strongly co-occurred, attributing TCR associations to individual alleles was difficult. This cohort had only TCR beta chains sequenced, and the lack of alpha or paired-chain data limited which features could be detected. According to a later genetic analysis, donors in an Asian-associated ancestry cluster had fewer N-insertions in productive TCRs than the roughly 670-donor mean. Cytomegalovirus status was reported to be diagnosed by the classifier with high specificity and sensitivity in both the original and validation cohorts. Three of the identified cytomegalovirus-associated TCR beta chains were confirmed in vitro to be specific for cytomegalovirus antigens.

Including cysteine and phenylalanine, the CDR3 has 14 amino acids. CDR3 DNA is the only sequence kept; it has 42 bases, read in frame from the first base. Reading the germline V gene (reference sequence) gives CDR1 MNHEY and CDR2 SMNVEV. V and J are trimmed by 4 bases and 0 bases, and the gene matches miss 2 bases of the junction. Library method: the immunoSEQ multiplex PCR assay. For the multiplex PCR, a mixture combining 60 forward primers for TCR Vbeta segments and 13 reverse primers for TCR Jbeta segments was used. The CDR3 region of rearranged TCR beta genes was amplified from genomic DNA with a multiplex PCR assay. The Illumina HiSeq System was used to sequence the amplified TCR beta libraries as 87-base-pair reads. The authors processed their data as follows. A later analysis tallied tens of millions of unique TCR beta chains across the 640 or so repertoires, and about 10 million of those chains were shared by two or more donors. To remove PCR and sequencing errors, raw reads were error-corrected and collapsed into unique sequences using a nearest-neighbor algorithm that merged closely related sequences. CDR3 sequences were aligned to IMGT reference sequences to assign V, D and J gene segments. Each retained sequence needed at least a six-nucleotide match to both a V gene segment and a J gene segment. A rearrangement was called productive if the CDR3 had no stop codons and remained in frame with V and J, and every other rearrangement was called non-productive. CDR3 was defined according to IMGT convention as the region running from the second conserved V-encoded cysteine to the conserved J-encoded phenylalanine. The earlier analysis of 587 of the donors excluded sequences that lacked an unambiguous match to a single V gene segment. An earlier analysis of roughly 590 of the donors called V segments functional above 56.7% productive rearrangements and segregating when the between-donor standard deviation exceeded 5%. A statistical classification framework was developed to diagnose cytomegalovirus status using the catalog of TCR beta chain sequences. A later analysis assigned V and J genes by comparing TCR nucleotide sequences with IMGT/GENE-DB human TR gene sequences. A later analysis assigned CDR3 sequences and most-parsimonious VDJ recombination scenarios with the TCRdist pipeline. In a later analysis, each TCR beta chain was defined by its CDR3 amino acid sequence together with its V-gene family, and reads without a unique V-gene family were excluded. In a later analysis, 450 to 600 highly shared, low-generation-probability nucleotide sequences were removed to address suspected cross-contamination and a sequencing artifact. In a later analysis, a clonal expansion index for each public chain was calculated from normalized within-repertoire ranks of inferred template counts. Generation probabilities in a later analysis came from a VDJ recombination model fitted to out-of-frame rearrangements, and those results were checked against IGoR. Hypergeometric tests were used in a later analysis to score TCR-TCR, TCR-HLA and TCR-CMV co-occurrence, with a repertoire-size bias correction applied to the TCR pairs. To estimate false discovery rates, a later analysis permuted the HLA or CMV assignments 20 times. A later analysis grouped co-occurring TCRs with DBSCAN, adding TCRdist sequence similarity when clustering within HLA-allele-positive subsets. Co-occurrence clustering excluded repertoires with fewer than 30,000 or more than 120,000 public chains, plus five with anomalous nucleotide sharing. Sourced from immuneACCESS, this table was stored by TCRdb with only in-frame sequences that have V and J called. A share of the clones is absent; for the studies checked, an unresolved V gene accounts for under half, and the remainder has no known explanation. V and J calls and clone size follow that table, whereas D and trimming were derived from the DNA. Across this sample there are about 130,000 clones, with roughly 70% seen only once. The top ten hold over 2% of the sample.

Rearrangement joined TRBV27 to TRBJ1-1; 7 central bases correspond to TRBD1. The clonotype comes from a woman in her forties in good health and CMV-seropositive. The specimen was PBMCs. The DNA reads TGTGCCAGCAGTTCTAGGGGGCTGAACACTGAAGCTTTCTTT. Its amino acids are CASSSRGLNTEAFF.